These 10 T cell receptor beta chains were all obtained from the same sample, sequenced in a study of sequential checkpoint blockade in melanoma. Sequencing was performed with immunoSEQ multiplex PCR; in TCRdb, only in-frame clones are kept and a portion is missing. The table lists roughly 5,100 clones, about 20% of them singletons. This sample's treatment: randomized to nivolumab then ipilimumab (arm A) or the reverse (arm B). The source material was tumor tissue (inferred from file names), sampled from a patient given nivolumab and ipilimumab in sequence. These receptors all come from a human donor with melanoma.

J is TRBJ1-3 and V is TRBV18; a weak D match, TRBD1 (6 bases). This CDR3 comprises 17 residues. The V and J ends lost 0 bases and 4 bases respectively, with 16 bases between them. Germline V CDR1 and CDR2: KGHSH, LQKENI. The CDR3 region is CASSPPGGPGTGNTIYF. CDR3 coding DNA: TGTGCCAGCTCACCACCGGGGGGCCCGGGGACAGGAAACACCATATATTTT.

This clone was detected a few times. CDR3 protein: CASSNRDRTNEKLFF. Written as DNA, the CDR3 is TGTGCCAGCAGCAACCGGGACAGGACTAATGAAAAACTGTTTTTT. The chain uses TRBV14 and TRBJ1-4; 8 bases match TRBD1. J gave up 2 bases and V 5 bases, and 4 bases lay outside the gene matches. There are 15 residues in the CDR3. Looked up from germline, CDR1 is SGHDN and CDR2 is FVKESK.

This clone has a handful of counts. The chain carries TRBV28 and TRBJ1-4; D is uncertain. The V end was cut by 5 bases, the J end by 8 bases, with 18 bases between. Germline CDR1 is MDHEN and CDR2 is SYDVKM. The CDR3 length is 15 residues. The CDR3 DNA reads TGTGCCAGCAGTATCTTCCGGGGTCGAGGCGAAAAACTGTTTTTT. This translates into CASSIFRGRGEKLFF.

This clone appeared a few times. The gene calls are TRBV6-8 and TRBJ2-7; TRBD1 aligns across 7 bases. Germline V lookup: CDR1 MNHGY, CDR2 SAAAGT. V shed 6 bases, J shed 2 bases, and the junction held 4 bases outside the gene matches. This CDR3 comprises 13 residues. The CDR3 DNA reads TGTGCCAGCAGCCTGACAGGGCCCTACGAGCAGTACTTC. Its translation: CASSLTGPYEQYF.

This clone was detected once. This chain links TRBV29-1 with TRBJ2-7; TRBD1 agrees at 9 bases. J gave up 1 base and V 7 bases, and 8 bases lay outside the gene matches. The CDR3 is 14 amino acids. Germline-derived CDR1 and CDR2 are SQVTM and ANQGSEA. The CDR3 loop reads CSAAGQGLSYEQYF. DNA for the CDR3: TGCAGCGCCGCCGGACAGGGGTTATCCTACGAGCAGTACTTC.

The J gene is TRBJ2-7, the V gene TRBV19, with 9 bases aligning to TRBD1. V lost 6 bases and J lost 0; bases outside the gene matches: 9. Germline CDR1 reads LNHDA; CDR2 reads SQIVND (reference sequence). The CDR3 is 16 amino acids. CDR3 protein: CASSRFTGGRSYEQYF. The CDR3 DNA is TGTGCCAGTAGCCGTTTTACAGGGGGCCGCTCCTACGAGCAGTACTTC.

This clone has only a few counts. The gene calls are TRBV30 and TRBJ2-3; D is ambiguous. Per germline, CDR1 GTSNPN and CDR2 SVGIG (reference sequence). This CDR3 has 12 amino acids. V dropped 0 bases and J dropped 7 bases, with 8 bases sitting between them. The CDR3 nucleotides read TGTGCCTGGAGTGTGAGTGCCTATACGCAGTATTTT. Amino acids: CAWSVSAYTQYF.

The J gene is TRBJ2-7, the V gene TRBV6-8; D may be TRBD1 or TRBD2 (6 bases each). CDR3 length equals 17 residues. Germline V gives CDR1 MNHGY, CDR2 SAAAGT. The V end was cut by 8 bases, the J end by 6 bases, with 29 bases between. The CDR3 loop is CASRTRWVRGEMLEQYF. CDR3 DNA sequence: TGTGCCAGCCGCACACGTTGGGTTAGGGGGGAGATGCTCGAGCAGTACTTC.

This clone showed up many times. This chain connects TRBV11-3 to TRBJ2-7, with 7 nucleotides matching TRBD2. This CDR3 has 16 amino acids. The germline V gene has CDR1 SGHNT and CDR2 YENEEA. The junction had 9 bases not matched to a gene; V was cut back by 4 bases and J by 0 bases. Written as DNA, the CDR3 is TGTGCCAGCAGCTCCCCGCGAGCGGGGAGCTCCTACGAGCAGTACTTC. Its protein product is CASSSPRAGSSYEQYF.

This chain uses TRBV5-1 with TRBJ2-5; D remains ambiguous. The CDR3 loop spans 15 amino acids. Germline-derived CDR1 and CDR2 are SGHRS and YFSETQ. Deletions cut 2 bases from V and 1 base from J, with 12 bases between. The CDR3 is CASSFMPGTQETQYF. The CDR3 DNA reads as TGCGCCAGCAGCTTCATGCCGGGTACCCAAGAGACCCAGTACTTC. Complete variable domain (other parts from reference TRBV5-1 and TRBJ2-5): KAGVTQTPRYLIKTRGQQVTLSCSPISGHRSVSWYQQTPGQGLQFLFEYFSETQRNKGNFPGRFSGRQFSNSRSEMNVSTLELGDSALYLCASSFMPGTQETQYFGPGTRLLVL.